This TCR beta chain was retrieved from a study of blood T cell repertoires in COVID-19. About the research overall: There were acute and convalescent COVID-19 samples, and they came from the United States, Italy and Spain. PBMCs, B-cell-depleted T cells, or T cells were the source of the cDNA or gDNA that made up the material.

The CDR3 is made up of 21 amino acids. Looked up from germline, CDR1 is MDHEN and CDR2 is SYDVKM. The V and J ends lost 2 bases and 6 bases, in that order; junction bases with no gene match: 25. Per the original methods: Amplifying reference gene primers gave estimates of nucleated cell counts. The method was immunoSEQ multiplex PCR; TCRdb's version includes in-frame clones alone and lacks a portion of them. V and J calls and clone size are as listed in that table; D and trimming were resolved from the DNA. Of more than 95,000 clones listed, approximately 87% are singletons. The chain combines TRBV28 with TRBJ2-7; 10 bases are shared with TRBD2. The sample was peripheral blood. The sequence was obtained from a man aged 50-59 years with acute or convalescent COVID-19. CDR3 nucleotide sequence: TGTGCCAGCAGTTTACCTGTTGGGTCGTATTCGGAGCGGGAGGGCCAGCGCGAGCAGTACTTC. It encodes CASSLPVGSYSEREGQREQYF. The complete variable domain, with remaining parts taken from reference TRBV28 and TRBJ2-7, reads DVKVTQSSRYLVKRTGEKVFLECVQDMDHENMFWYRQDPGLGLRLIYFSYDVKMKEKGDIPEGYSVSREKKERFSLILESASTNQTSMYLCASSLPVGSYSEREGQREQYFGPGTRLTVT.